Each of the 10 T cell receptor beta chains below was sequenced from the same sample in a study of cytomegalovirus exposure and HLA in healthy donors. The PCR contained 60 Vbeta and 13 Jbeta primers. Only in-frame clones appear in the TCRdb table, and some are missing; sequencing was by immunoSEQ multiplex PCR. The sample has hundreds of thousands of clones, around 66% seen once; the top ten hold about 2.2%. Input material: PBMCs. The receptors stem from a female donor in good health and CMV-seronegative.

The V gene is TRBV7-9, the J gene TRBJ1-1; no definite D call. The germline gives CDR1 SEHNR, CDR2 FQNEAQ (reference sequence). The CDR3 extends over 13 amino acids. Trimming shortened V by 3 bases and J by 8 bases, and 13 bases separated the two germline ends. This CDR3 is CASSLGIRGEAFF. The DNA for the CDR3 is TGTGCCAGCAGCTTGGGGATTCGAGGGGAAGCTTTCTTT.

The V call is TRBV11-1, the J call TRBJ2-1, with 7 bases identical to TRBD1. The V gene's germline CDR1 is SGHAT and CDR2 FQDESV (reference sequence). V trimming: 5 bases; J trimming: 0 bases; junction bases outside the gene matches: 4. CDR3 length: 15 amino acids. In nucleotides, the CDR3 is TGTGCCAGCAGCCGGGACAGTAGCTCCTACAATGAGCAGTTCTTC. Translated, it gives CASSRDSSSYNEQFF. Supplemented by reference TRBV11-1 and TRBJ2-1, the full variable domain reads EAEVAQSPRYKITEKSQAVAFWCDPISGHATLYWYRQILGQGPELLVQFQDESVVDDSQLPKDRFSAERLKGVDSTLKIQPAELGDSAMYLCASSRDSSSYNEQFFGPGTRLTVL.

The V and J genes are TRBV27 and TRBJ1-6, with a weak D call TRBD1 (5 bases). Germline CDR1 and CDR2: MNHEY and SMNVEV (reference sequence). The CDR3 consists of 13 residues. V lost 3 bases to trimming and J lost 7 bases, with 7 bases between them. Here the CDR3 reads CASSFSGNSPLHF. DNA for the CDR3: TGTGCCAGCAGTTTCTCAGGGAATTCACCCCTCCACTTT.

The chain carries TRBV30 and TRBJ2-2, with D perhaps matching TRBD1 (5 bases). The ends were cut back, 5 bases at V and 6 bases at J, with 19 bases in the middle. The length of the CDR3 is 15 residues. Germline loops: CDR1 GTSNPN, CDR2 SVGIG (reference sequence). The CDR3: CAWRKGLNYPGELFF. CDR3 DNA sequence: TGTGCCTGGCGTAAGGGGTTGAATTACCCCGGGGAGCTGTTTTTT. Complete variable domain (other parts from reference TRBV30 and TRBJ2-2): SQTIHQWPATLVQPVGSPLSLECTVEGTSNPNLYWYRQAAGRGLQLLFYSVGIGQISSEVPQNLSASRPQDRQFILSSKKLLLSDSGFYLCAWRKGLNYPGELFFGEGSRLTVL.

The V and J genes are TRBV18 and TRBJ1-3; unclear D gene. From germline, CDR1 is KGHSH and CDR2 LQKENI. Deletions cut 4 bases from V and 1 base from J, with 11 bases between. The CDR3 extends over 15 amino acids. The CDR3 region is CASSRLTESGNTIYF. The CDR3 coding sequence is TGTGCCAGCTCACGACTGACCGAGTCTGGAAACACCATATATTTT.

DNA for the CDR3: TGTGCCAGTAGTATCGACAGGGCTGGGGCCAACGTCCTGACTTTC. Residues: CASSIDRAGANVLTF. The J gene is TRBJ2-6, the V gene TRBV19, with 7 bases lining up with TRBD1. This CDR3 comprises 15 residues. J gave up 2 bases and V 3 bases, and 1 base lay outside the gene matches. Per germline, CDR1 LNHDA and CDR2 SQIVND (reference sequence).

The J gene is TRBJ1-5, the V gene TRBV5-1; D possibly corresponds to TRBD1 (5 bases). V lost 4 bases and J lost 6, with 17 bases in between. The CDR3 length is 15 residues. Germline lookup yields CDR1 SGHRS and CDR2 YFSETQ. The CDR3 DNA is TGCGCCAGCAGCCCCCAATGGGGGGAGGCTCAGCCCCAGCATTTT. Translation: CASSPQWGEAQPQHF.

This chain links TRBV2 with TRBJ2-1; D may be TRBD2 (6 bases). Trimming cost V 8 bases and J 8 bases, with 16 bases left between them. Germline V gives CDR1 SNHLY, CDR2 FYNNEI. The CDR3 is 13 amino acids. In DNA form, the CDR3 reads TGTGCCAGCTACGGGGGACCCGGGGATGAGCAGTTCTTC. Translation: CASYGGPGDEQFF.

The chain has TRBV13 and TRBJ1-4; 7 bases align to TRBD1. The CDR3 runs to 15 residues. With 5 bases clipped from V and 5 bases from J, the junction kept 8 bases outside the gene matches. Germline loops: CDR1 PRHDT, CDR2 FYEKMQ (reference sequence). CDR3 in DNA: TGTGCCAGCAGCCCTAGAAGGGGACAGAATGAAAAACTGTTTTTT. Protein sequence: CASSPRRGQNEKLFF.

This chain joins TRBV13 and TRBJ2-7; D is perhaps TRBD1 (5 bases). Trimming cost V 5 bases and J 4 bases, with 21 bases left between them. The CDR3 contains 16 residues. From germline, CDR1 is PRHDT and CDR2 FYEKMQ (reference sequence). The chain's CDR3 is CASSRTQKGPSYEQYF. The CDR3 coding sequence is TGTGCCAGCAGCCGGACCCAAAAGGGGCCGTCTTACGAGCAGTACTTC.